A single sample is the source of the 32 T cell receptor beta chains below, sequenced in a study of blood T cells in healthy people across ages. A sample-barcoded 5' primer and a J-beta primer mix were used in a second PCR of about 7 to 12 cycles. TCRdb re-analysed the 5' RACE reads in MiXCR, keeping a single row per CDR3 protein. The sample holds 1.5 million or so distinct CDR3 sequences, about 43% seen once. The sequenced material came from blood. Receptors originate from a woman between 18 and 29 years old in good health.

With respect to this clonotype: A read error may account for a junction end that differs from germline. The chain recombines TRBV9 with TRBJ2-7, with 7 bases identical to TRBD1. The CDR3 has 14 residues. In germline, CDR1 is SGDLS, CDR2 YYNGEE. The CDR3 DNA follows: TGTGCCAGCAACGTAGAAGGGACAGCCTACGAGCAGTACTTC. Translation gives CASNVEGTAYEQYF.

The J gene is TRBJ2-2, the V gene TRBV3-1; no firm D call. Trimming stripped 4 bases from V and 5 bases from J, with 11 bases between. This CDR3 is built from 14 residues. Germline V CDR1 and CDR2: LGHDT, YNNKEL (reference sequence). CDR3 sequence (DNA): TGTGCCAGCAGCCCTGGAACTACTACCGGGGAGCTGTTTTTT. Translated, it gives CASSPGTTTGELFF.

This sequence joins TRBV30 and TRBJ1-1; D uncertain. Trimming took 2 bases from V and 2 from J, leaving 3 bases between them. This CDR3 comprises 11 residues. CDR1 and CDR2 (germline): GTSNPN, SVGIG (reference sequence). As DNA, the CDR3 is TGTGCCTGGAGTTTCAACACTGAAGCTTTCTTT. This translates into CAWSFNTEAFF.

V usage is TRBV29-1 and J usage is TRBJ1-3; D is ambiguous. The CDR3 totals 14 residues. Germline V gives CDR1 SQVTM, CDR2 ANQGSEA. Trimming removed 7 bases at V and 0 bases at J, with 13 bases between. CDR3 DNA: TGCAGCGCCACCTCAGGTGCCTCTGGAAACACCATATATTTT. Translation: CSATSGASGNTIYF.

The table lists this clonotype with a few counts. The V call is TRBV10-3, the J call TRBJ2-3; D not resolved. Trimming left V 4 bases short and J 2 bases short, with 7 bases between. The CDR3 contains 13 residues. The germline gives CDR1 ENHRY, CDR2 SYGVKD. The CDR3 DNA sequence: TGTGCCATCAGTGGTTCCCACACAGATACGCAGTATTTT. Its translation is CAISGSHTDTQYF.

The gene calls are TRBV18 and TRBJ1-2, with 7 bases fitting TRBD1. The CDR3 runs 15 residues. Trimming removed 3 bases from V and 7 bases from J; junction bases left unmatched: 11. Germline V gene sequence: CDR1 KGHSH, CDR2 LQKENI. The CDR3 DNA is TGTGCCAGCTCACCGCTCGAGACAGGGCAATTTGGCTACACCTTC. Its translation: CASSPLETGQFGYTF.

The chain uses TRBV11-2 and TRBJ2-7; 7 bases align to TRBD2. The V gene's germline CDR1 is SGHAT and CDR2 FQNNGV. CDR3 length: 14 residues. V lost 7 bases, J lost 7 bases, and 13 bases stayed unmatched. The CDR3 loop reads CASTIGASGNEQYF. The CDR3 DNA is TGTGCCAGCACCATAGGGGCTAGCGGCAATGAGCAGTACTTC.

CDR3 loop: CASSYSSRGVYNEQYF. CDR3 nucleotide sequence: TGTGCCAGCAGTTATTCCAGCAGGGGGGTCTACAATGAGCAGTACTTC. The gene calls are TRBV6-6 and TRBJ2-5; TRBD1 might be the D (7 bases). The germline V gene encodes CDR1 MNHNY and CDR2 SVGAGI (reference sequence). The CDR3 sequence is 16 residues long. Between the trimmed V and J ends, which lost 3 bases and 11 bases, there was a span of 25 bases.

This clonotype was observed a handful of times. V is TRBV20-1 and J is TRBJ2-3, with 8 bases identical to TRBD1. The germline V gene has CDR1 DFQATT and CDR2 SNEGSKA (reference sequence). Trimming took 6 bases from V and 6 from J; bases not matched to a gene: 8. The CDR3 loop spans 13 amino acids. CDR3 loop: CSARGQASDTQYF. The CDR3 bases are TGCAGTGCCCGGGGACAGGCATCCGATACGCAGTATTTT.

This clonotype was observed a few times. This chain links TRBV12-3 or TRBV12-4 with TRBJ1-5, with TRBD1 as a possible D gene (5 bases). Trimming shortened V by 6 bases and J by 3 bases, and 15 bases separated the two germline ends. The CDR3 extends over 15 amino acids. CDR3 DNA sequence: TGTGCCAGCAGGCCGGGGCGCGGGGACAATCAGCCCCAGCATTTT. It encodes CASRPGRGDNQPQHF.

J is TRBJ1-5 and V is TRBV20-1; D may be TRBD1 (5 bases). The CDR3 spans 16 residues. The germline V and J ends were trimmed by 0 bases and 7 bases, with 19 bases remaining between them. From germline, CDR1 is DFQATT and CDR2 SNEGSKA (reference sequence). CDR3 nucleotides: TGCAGTGCTAGAGATGGAGCGCAGGGTAGGGACCAGCCCCAGCATTTT. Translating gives CSARDGAQGRDQPQHF.

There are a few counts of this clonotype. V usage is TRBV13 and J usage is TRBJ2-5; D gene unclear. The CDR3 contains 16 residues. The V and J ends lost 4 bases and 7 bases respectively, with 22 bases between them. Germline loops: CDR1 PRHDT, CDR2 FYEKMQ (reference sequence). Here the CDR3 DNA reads TGTGCCAGCAGCTCCCGAGGTAGACCCGAGGTCCGGACCCAGTACTTC. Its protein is CASSSRGRPEVRTQYF.

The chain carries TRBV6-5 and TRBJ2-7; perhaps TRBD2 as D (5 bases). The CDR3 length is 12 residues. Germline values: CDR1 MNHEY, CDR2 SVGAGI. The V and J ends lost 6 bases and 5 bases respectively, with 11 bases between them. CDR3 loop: CASRYDGNEQYF. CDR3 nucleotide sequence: TGTGCCAGCAGGTACGACGGGAACGAGCAGTACTTC.

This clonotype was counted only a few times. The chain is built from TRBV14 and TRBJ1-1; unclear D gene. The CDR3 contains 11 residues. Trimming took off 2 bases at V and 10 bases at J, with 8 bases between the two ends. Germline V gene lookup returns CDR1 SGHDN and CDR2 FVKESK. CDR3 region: CASSQSSPAFF. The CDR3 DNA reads TGTGCCAGCAGCCAATCTTCCCCAGCTTTCTTT.

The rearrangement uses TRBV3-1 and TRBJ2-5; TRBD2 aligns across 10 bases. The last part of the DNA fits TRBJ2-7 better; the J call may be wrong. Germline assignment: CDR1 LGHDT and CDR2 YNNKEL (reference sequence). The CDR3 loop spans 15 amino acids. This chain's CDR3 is CASSQDGLAAGEQYF. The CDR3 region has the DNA TGTGCCAGCAGCCAAGATGGACTAGCGGCAGGCGAGCAGTACTTC.

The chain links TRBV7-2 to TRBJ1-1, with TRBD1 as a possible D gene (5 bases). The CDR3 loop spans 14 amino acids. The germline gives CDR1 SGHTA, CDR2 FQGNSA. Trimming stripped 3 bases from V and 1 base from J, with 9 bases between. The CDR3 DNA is TGTGCCAGCAGCTTCGTGCAGGGGAACACTGAAGCTTTCTTT. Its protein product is CASSFVQGNTEAFF.

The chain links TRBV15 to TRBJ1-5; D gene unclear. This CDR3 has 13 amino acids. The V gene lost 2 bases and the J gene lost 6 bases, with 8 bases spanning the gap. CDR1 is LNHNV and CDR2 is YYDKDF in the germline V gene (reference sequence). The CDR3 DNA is TGTGCCACCAGCAGATCTCTAGGTCAGCCCCAGCATTTT. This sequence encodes CATSRSLGQPQHF.

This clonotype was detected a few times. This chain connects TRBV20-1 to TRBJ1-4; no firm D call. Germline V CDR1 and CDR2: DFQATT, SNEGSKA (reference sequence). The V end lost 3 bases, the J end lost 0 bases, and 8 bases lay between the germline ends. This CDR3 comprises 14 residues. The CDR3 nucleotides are TGCAGTGCTAGGAAGGTTGCAACTAATGAAAAACTGTTTTTT. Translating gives CSARKVATNEKLFF.

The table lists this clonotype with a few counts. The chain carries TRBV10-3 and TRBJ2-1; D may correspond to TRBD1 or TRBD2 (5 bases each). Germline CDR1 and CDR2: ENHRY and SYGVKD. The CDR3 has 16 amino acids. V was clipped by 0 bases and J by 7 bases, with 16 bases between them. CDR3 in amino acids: CAISESTGLEGNEQFF. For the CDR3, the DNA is TGTGCCATCAGTGAGTCTACGGGTCTCGAGGGGAATGAGCAGTTCTTC.

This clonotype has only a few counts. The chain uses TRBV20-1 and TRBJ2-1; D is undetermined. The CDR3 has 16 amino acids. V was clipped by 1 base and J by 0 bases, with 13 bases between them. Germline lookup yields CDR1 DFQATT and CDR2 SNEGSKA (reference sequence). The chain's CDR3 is CSARGHEPSSYNEQFF. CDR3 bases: TGCAGTGCTAGAGGGCACGAACCGAGCTCCTACAATGAGCAGTTCTTC.

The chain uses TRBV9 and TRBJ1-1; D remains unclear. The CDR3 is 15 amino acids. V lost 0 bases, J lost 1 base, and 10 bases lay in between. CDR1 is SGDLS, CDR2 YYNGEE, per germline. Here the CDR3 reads CASSVGGGWNTEAFF. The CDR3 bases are TGTGCCAGCAGCGTAGGGGGTGGATGGAACACTGAAGCTTTCTTT. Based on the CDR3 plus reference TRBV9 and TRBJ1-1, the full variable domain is DSGVTQTPKHLITATGQRVTLRCSPRSGDLSVYWYQQSLDQGLQFLIQYYNGEERAKGNILERFSAQQFPDLHSELNLSSLELGDSALYFCASSVGGGWNTEAFFGQGTRLTVV.

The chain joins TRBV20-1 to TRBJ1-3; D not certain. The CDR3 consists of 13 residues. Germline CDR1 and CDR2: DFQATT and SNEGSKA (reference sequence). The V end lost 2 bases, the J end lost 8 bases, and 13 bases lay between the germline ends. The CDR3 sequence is CSARQASGDTIYF. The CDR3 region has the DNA TGCAGTGCTAGACAGGCCAGCGGGGACACCATATATTTT.

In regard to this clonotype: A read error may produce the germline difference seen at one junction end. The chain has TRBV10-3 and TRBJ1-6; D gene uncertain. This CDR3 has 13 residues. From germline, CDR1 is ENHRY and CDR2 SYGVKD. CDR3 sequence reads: CAISDVGNSSLHF. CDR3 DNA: TGTGCCATCAGTGATGTGGGCAATTCATCCCTCCACTTT.

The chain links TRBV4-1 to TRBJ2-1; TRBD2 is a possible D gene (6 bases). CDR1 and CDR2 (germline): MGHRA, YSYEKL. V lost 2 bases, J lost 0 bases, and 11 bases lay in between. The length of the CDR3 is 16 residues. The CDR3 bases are TGCGCCAGCAGCCAATTGGGACTCATCTCCTACAATGAGCAGTTCTTC. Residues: CASSQLGLISYNEQFF.

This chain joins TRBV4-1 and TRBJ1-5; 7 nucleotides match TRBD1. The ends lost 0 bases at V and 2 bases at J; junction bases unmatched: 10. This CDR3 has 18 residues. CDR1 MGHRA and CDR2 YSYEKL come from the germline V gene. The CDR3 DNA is TGCGCCAGCAGCCAAGAAGAGGGGGCGATCCTTGGCAATCAGCCCCAGCATTTT. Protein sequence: CASSQEEGAILGNQPQHF.

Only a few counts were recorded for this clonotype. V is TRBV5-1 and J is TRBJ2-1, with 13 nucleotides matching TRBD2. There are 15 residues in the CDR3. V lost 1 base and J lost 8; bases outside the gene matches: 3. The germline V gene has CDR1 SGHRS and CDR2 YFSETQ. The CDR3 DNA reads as TGCGCCAGCAGCTTGATAACTAGCGGGAGGGATGAGCAGTTCTTC. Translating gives CASSLITSGRDEQFF.

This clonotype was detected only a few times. CDR3 amino acids: CASSFGEDRGFGYTF. The CDR3, as DNA: TGTGCCAGCAGTTTCGGTGAGGACAGGGGATTTGGCTACACCTTC. The chain combines TRBV12-3 or TRBV12-4 with TRBJ1-2; 9 positions agree with TRBD1. This CDR3 spans 15 amino acids. The V segment lost 3 bases and the J segment 7 bases; nucleotides outside the gene matches: 9.

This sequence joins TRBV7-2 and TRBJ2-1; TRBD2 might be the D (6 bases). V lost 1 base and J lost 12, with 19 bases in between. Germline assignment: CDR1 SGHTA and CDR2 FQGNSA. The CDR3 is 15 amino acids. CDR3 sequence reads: CASSLGSTTGSWQFF. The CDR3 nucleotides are TGTGCCAGCAGCTTAGGCTCGACTACCGGGAGTTGGCAGTTCTTC.

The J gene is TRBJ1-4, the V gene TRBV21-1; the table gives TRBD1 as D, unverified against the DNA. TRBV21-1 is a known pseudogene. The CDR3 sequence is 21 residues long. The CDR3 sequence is CASSCEPDRGHSQTTNEKLFF. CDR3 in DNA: TGTGCCAGCAGCTGCGAACCAGACAGGGGCCACTCTCAAACAACTAATGAAAAACTGTTTTTT.

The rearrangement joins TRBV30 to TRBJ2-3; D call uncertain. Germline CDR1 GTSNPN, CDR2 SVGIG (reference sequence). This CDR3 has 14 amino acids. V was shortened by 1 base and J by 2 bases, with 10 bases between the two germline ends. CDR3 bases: TGTGCCTGGAGTGGGAACAGCTTCACAGATACGCAGTATTTT. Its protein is CAWSGNSFTDTQYF.

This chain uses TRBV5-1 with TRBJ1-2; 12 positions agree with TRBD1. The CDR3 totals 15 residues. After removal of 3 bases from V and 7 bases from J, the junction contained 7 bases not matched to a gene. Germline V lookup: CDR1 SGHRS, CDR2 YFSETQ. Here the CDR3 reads CASSSTLGQGAGYTF. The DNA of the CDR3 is TGCGCCAGCAGCTCGACCCTGGGACAGGGGGCTGGCTACACCTTC. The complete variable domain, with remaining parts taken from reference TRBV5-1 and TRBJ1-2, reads KAGVTQTPRYLIKTRGQQVTLSCSPISGHRSVSWYQQTPGQGLQFLFEYFSETQRNKGNFPGRFSGRQFSNSRSEMNVSTLELGDSALYLCASSSTLGQGAGYTFGSGTRLTVV.

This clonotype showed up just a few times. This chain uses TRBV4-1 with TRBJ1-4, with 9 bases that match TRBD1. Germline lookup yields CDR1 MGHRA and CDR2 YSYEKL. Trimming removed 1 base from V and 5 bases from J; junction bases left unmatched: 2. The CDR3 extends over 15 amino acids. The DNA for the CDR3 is TGCGCCAGCAGCCAAGCCGGGACAGGGAATGAAAAACTGTTTTTT. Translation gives CASSQAGTGNEKLFF.